The next 24 T cell receptor beta chains were all read from a single sample in a study of control samples from healthy donors and cancer patients. Measured with immunoSEQ multiplex PCR; TCRdb has only the in-frame clones, and not every one. The sample lists 100,000 to 110,000 clones, about 90% occurring once. Sequencing was performed on blood. The source is a woman aged 50 to 60 in good health.

The chain couples TRBV24-1 to TRBJ2-1, with 9 bases matching TRBD2. The J segment lost 9 bases and the V segment lost 1 base, leaving 6 bases of the junction unmatched. The CDR3 sequence is 15 residues long. CDR1 is KGHDR, CDR2 SFDVKD, per germline. The CDR3 DNA sequence: TGTGCCACCAGTGATTTCGGTAGCGGGAGCGGTGAGCAGTTCTTC. Protein sequence: CATSDFGSGSGEQFF.

V usage is TRBV11-2 and J usage is TRBJ1-1; D unresolved. V shed 5 bases and J shed 0 bases, with 7 bases lying between them. Germline loops: CDR1 SGHAT, CDR2 FQNNGV. The CDR3 loop spans 13 amino acids. DNA of the CDR3: TGTGCCAGCAGCCCTTCCCTGAACACTGAAGCTTTCTTT. It codes for CASSPSLNTEAFF.

The chain combines TRBV7-2 with TRBJ1-3; 7 nucleotides align to TRBD1. Germline V gene lookup returns CDR1 SGHTA and CDR2 FQGNSA. Trimming cost V 5 bases and J 4 bases; bases outside gene matches: 11. The CDR3 is 16 residues long. The CDR3 region is CASSAFGGRGGNTIYF. The CDR3 nucleotides are TGTGCCAGCAGCGCCTTTGGGGGCAGGGGGGGAAACACCATATATTTT.

This chain links TRBV29-1 with TRBJ2-1, with D perhaps being TRBD1 or TRBD2 (6 bases each). The germline CDR1 and CDR2 sequences are SQVTM and ANQGSEA. The CDR3 has 12 residues. The V end was cut by 7 bases, the J end by 7 bases, with 14 bases between. The CDR3 region is CSEHKGGNEQFF. DNA of the CDR3: TGCAGCGAACATAAGGGGGGAAATGAGCAGTTCTTC.

The chain links TRBV19 to TRBJ2-1; a weak D match, TRBD2 (5 bases). Germline loops: CDR1 LNHDA, CDR2 SQIVND (reference sequence). With 3 bases removed from V and 7 bases from J, the gap between germline ends came to 13 bases. This CDR3 is 14 amino acids long. Written as DNA, the CDR3 is TGTGCCAGTAGTATTGAGACCCCGGGGAATGAGCAGTTCTTC. It yields the protein CASSIETPGNEQFF.

The rearrangement links TRBV6-6 to TRBJ2-7, with D possibly called TRBD1 or TRBD2 (6 bases each). This CDR3 spans 14 amino acids. Germline loops: CDR1 MNHNY, CDR2 SVGAGI (reference sequence). V gave up 7 bases and J gave up 2 bases, with 15 bases separating them. The CDR3 DNA reads TGTGCCAGCAACCAACAGGGAGGCGCCTACGAGCAGTACGTC. Encoded protein: CASNQQGGAYEQYV.

The V and J genes are TRBV19 and TRBJ2-3; 9 bases agree with TRBD1. CDR1 and CDR2 from the germline V gene are LNHDA and SQIVND (reference sequence). This CDR3 contains 16 residues. V dropped 4 bases and J dropped 6; count of bases not matched to a gene: 11. The CDR3 loop reads CASSTTRDREADTQYF. The CDR3 DNA reads TGTGCCAGTAGTACGACCCGGGACAGGGAGGCCGATACGCAGTATTTT.

The chain joins TRBV30 to TRBJ1-5; D gene uncertain. This CDR3 is built from 11 residues. Trimming pared 8 bases from V and 10 bases from J, leaving 15 bases between. CDR1 is GTSNPN, CDR2 SVGIG, per germline (reference sequence). In DNA form, the CDR3 reads TGTGCCGAGGGATTCAAGGGCCCCCAGCATTTT. This translates into CAEGFKGPQHF.

The chain recombines TRBV6-5 with TRBJ1-1; TRBD1 matches at 11 bases. Germline V gives CDR1 MNHEY, CDR2 SVGAGI. The CDR3 loop spans 14 amino acids. The J segment lost 4 bases and the V segment lost 2 bases, leaving 0 bases of the junction unmatched. Here the CDR3 DNA reads TGTGCCAGCAGTTACGGGACAGGGGGCACTGAAGCTTTCTTT. Translated, it gives CASSYGTGGTEAFF.

The table lists this clone with a count of one. The V gene is TRBV11-2, the J gene TRBJ1-2, with D uncertain. Germline CDR1 reads SGHAT; CDR2 reads FQNNGV. With 2 bases removed from V and 8 bases from J, the gap between germline ends came to 9 bases. The CDR3 loop spans 12 amino acids. The CDR3 sequence: CASSLHPPGYTF. The CDR3 DNA reads as TGTGCCAGCAGCTTACATCCCCCCGGCTACACCTTC.

This clone was observed a handful of times. This chain uses TRBV4-1 with TRBJ2-2, with 8 bases fitting TRBD2. This CDR3 is 16 amino acids long. V lost 0 bases, J lost 5 bases, and 5 bases stayed unmatched. CDR1 and CDR2 (germline): MGHRA, YSYEKL. The CDR3 protein is CASSQDLRGVTGELFF. CDR3 in DNA: TGCGCCAGCAGCCAAGACTTGCGGGGGGTGACCGGGGAGCTGTTTTTT.

This chain connects TRBV5-6 to TRBJ2-7, with D unresolved. In germline, CDR1 is SGHDT, CDR2 YYEEEE. The CDR3 totals 11 residues. The V end lost 2 bases, the J end lost 4 bases, and 4 bases lay between the germline ends. Here the CDR3 reads CASSFFYEQYF. The CDR3 DNA reads as TGTGCCAGCAGCTTCTTTTACGAGCAGTACTTC. The whole variable domain, remainder taken from reference TRBV5-6 and TRBJ2-7, is DAGVTQSPTHLIKTRGQQVTLRCSPKSGHDTVSWYQQALGQGPQFIFQYYEEEERQRGNFPDRFSGHQFPNYSSELNVNALLLGDSALYLCASSFFYEQYFGPGTRLTVT.

This clone was observed a few times. The rearrangement joins TRBV9 to TRBJ2-1; 9 nucleotides match TRBD2. CDR3 length equals 18 residues. Germline CDR1 SGDLS, CDR2 YYNGEE. The V and J ends lost 4 bases and 5 bases, in that order; junction bases with no gene match: 16. The CDR3 DNA follows: TGTGCCAGCAGCTCCCGCCCGGGACTAGCAGGGGCCCACAATGAGCAGTTCTTC. Residues: CASSSRPGLAGAHNEQFF.

V gene TRBV5-1 combines with J gene TRBJ1-5, with D perhaps matching TRBD1 (6 bases). Trimming took 3 bases from V and 4 from J, leaving 14 bases between them. Looked up from germline, CDR1 is SGHRS and CDR2 is YFSETQ. This CDR3 is 15 amino acids long. The CDR3 coding sequence is TGCGCCAGCAGCTGGGGGGCGGGGGGAAATCAGCCCCAGCATTTT. Translating gives CASSWGAGGNQPQHF.

V usage is TRBV25-1 and J usage is TRBJ2-7; no clear D gene. V lost 4 bases and J lost 6, with 10 bases in between. Looked up from germline, CDR1 is MGHDK and CDR2 is SYGVNS. This CDR3 is built from 12 residues. CDR3 bases: TGTGCCAGCAGTGCTGAAACGCGCGAGCAGTACTTC. Encoded protein: CASSAETREQYF.

This clone appeared a few times. The chain joins TRBV10-2 to TRBJ1-5; TRBD1 agrees at 12 bases. Germline CDR1 reads WSHSY; CDR2 reads SAAADI. The junction had 3 bases not matched to a gene; V was cut back by 6 bases and J by 6 bases. The CDR3 has 14 amino acids. The CDR3 loop is CASRRGQGAQPQHF. The CDR3 DNA sequence: TGCGCCAGCAGGAGGGGACAGGGGGCTCAGCCCCAGCATTTT.

This chain's CDR3 is CASSLSSGGVGEQFF. CDR3 DNA: TGTGCCAGCAGCTTAAGCAGCGGGGGGGTAGGAGAGCAGTTCTTC. This rearrangement joins TRBV7-3 to TRBJ2-1; 10 nucleotides match TRBD2. Germline V lookup: CDR1 SGHTA, CDR2 FQGTGA. The V gene end was trimmed by 1 base and the J gene end by 10 bases; junction bases not matched to a gene: 7. The CDR3 loop spans 15 amino acids.

This clone is a singleton in its sample. J is TRBJ1-2 and V is TRBV30; no definite D call. The CDR3 totals 11 residues. Germline V lookup: CDR1 GTSNPN, CDR2 SVGIG (reference sequence). V was cut by 7 bases and J by 5 bases, with 11 bases left in between. CDR3 protein: CASTVGYGYTF. The CDR3 nucleotides read TGTGCCTCGACCGTTGGTTATGGCTACACCTTC.

This rearrangement joins TRBV7-8 to TRBJ2-5; D tentatively fits TRBD1 or TRBD2 (5 bases each). V lost 6 bases to trimming and J lost 7 bases, with 18 bases between them. There are 14 residues in the CDR3. The germline gives CDR1 SGHVS, CDR2 FQNEAQ. Here the CDR3 DNA reads TGTGCCAGCAGACGGGACGGCCAGTTCGGGACCCAGTACTTC. The encoded protein is CASRRDGQFGTQYF.

The genes are TRBV4-3 and TRBJ2-5, with TRBD2 matching 7 bases. CDR1 and CDR2 from the germline V gene are LGHNA and YSLEER. V lost 1 base, J lost 2 bases, and 7 bases stayed unmatched. This CDR3 spans 16 amino acids. The CDR3 reads CASSQGFSGSQETQYF. Written as DNA, the CDR3 is TGCGCCAGCAGCCAAGGTTTTAGCGGGTCTCAAGAGACCCAGTACTTC.

The chain employs TRBV11-3 and TRBJ1-1; D not certain. The CDR3 is made up of 13 amino acids. The V end was cut by 1 base, the J end by 4 bases, with 7 bases between. The germline V gene encodes CDR1 SGHNT and CDR2 YENEEA. The DNA for the CDR3 is TGTGCCAGCAGCTTAGGGTTGGGCACTGAAGCTTTCTTT. This gives the protein CASSLGLGTEAFF.

The rearrangement uses TRBV6-5 and TRBJ2-4, with D possibly being TRBD1 (6 bases). Trimming stripped 4 bases from V and 8 bases from J, with 15 bases between. CDR1 and CDR2 from the germline V gene are MNHEY and SVGAGI. The CDR3 is 14 amino acids. CDR3 protein: CASSLQGRGDIQYF. The DNA of the CDR3 is TGTGCCAGCAGTTTACAGGGCCGAGGGGACATTCAGTACTTC.

This clone came up a few times. The chain employs TRBV6-4 and TRBJ2-1; 7 bases map to TRBD2. From germline, CDR1 is MRHNA and CDR2 SNTAGT. V shed 5 bases and J 6 bases; nucleotides not matched to a gene: 10. The CDR3 totals 15 residues. CDR3 region: CASSLIAGLSNEQFF. The CDR3 coding sequence is TGTGCCAGCAGTTTGATAGCGGGTCTCTCCAATGAGCAGTTCTTC.

This clone was counted a few times. This chain links TRBV7-9 with TRBJ2-7, with 9 bases identical to TRBD1. The CDR3 has 16 amino acids. Germline V gene sequence: CDR1 SEHNR, CDR2 FQNEAQ (reference sequence). Trimming took 0 bases from V and 5 from J; bases not matched to a gene: 8. Here the CDR3 DNA reads TGTGCCAGCAGCTTAGCGCTAGGGACAGGGTTGGACGAGCAGTACTTC. Encoded protein: CASSLALGTGLDEQYF.